The present entry profiles one TCR beta chain with its context. Its antigen is not known. Primers included in the PCR were 60 Vbeta and 13 Jbeta primers. The protocol was immunoSEQ multiplex PCR, while the TCRdb copy is restricted to in-frame clones and leaves out a portion. The data contain 150,000 to 200,000 clones, around 65% of them singletons. Germline lookup yields CDR1 SGHNT and CDR2 YENEEA. Trimming cost V 0 bases and J 0 bases; bases outside gene matches: 5. This CDR3 spans 18 amino acids. This entry is derived from a study of cytomegalovirus exposure and HLA in healthy donors. Regarding the study as a whole: Several V segments, TRBV6-2 and TRBV6-3 among them, could not be told apart and were dropped. In a later analysis, HLA-associated beta chains showed higher expansion and lower generation probabilities than comparable chains. CMV serostatus stood as the only immune exposure information on hand. The authors judged a highly shared variant cluster likely a sequencing artifact.

The receptor comes from a woman aged 40-49 years in good health and CMV-seropositive. V and J are TRBV11-3 and TRBJ2-7, with 13 bases matching TRBD2. Specimen: PBMCs. CDR3: CASSLEFRTSGGSYEQYF. The CDR3 region has the DNA TGTGCCAGCAGCTTAGAGTTTCGGACTAGCGGGGGCTCCTACGAGCAGTACTTC.